The next 8 T cell receptor beta chains were all read from a single sample in a study of T cells in localized non-small cell lung cancer. Data came from immunoSEQ multiplex PCR; TCRdb stores just in-frame clones and leaves some out. The sample holds 900 or so clones, more than 30% seen once. Sequenced material: lung tumor tissue, taken before any cancer treatment. These receptors all stem from a woman between 18 and 55 years old with stage III lung adenocarcinoma.

The V and J genes are TRBV30 and TRBJ1-2, with D possibly TRBD1 on 5 matching bases. The CDR3 length is 13 residues. The germline gives CDR1 GTSNPN, CDR2 SVGIG (reference sequence). V gave up 2 bases and J gave up 10 bases, with 17 bases separating them. The CDR3 loop reads CAWSRGPYMTYTF. Here the CDR3 DNA reads TGTGCCTGGAGTAGGGGCCCATATATGACCTACACCTTC.

By share, this clone counts as medium-sized. This rearrangement joins TRBV11-3 to TRBJ2-1; 9 nucleotides line up with TRBD1. The CDR3 totals 16 residues. CDR1 SGHNT and CDR2 YENEEA come from the germline V gene. V shed 5 bases, J shed 4 bases, and the junction held 9 bases outside the gene matches. The CDR3 reads CASSLLTGGLYNEQFF. DNA of the CDR3: TGTGCCAGCAGCCTACTAACAGGGGGCCTTTACAATGAGCAGTTCTTC.

By frequency in the sample, this clone is medium-sized. The rearrangement joins TRBV4-1 to TRBJ2-1, with a weak D call TRBD1 (6 bases). Germline V gene sequence: CDR1 MGHRA, CDR2 YSYEKL. V dropped 3 bases and J dropped 8 bases, with 14 bases sitting between them. The CDR3 consists of 14 residues. CDR3 amino acids: CASSHRTVNDEQFF. As DNA, the CDR3 is TGCGCCAGCAGCCACCGGACAGTCAACGATGAGCAGTTCTTC.

The CDR3: CSVRFDTGELFF. DNA of the CDR3: TGCAGCGTCCGGTTCGACACCGGGGAGCTGTTTTTT. The chain has TRBV29-1 and TRBJ2-2; D is uncertain. CDR3 size: 12 residues. V dropped 6 bases and J dropped 3 bases, with 8 bases sitting between them. The germline V gene has CDR1 SQVTM and CDR2 ANQGSEA.

This chain links TRBV11-3 with TRBJ2-2; D ambiguous. Deletions cut 3 bases from V and 4 bases from J, with 12 bases between. The length of the CDR3 is 15 residues. CDR1 and CDR2 from the germline V gene are SGHNT and YENEEA. CDR3 loop: CASSFGLLATGELFF. The CDR3 DNA reads TGTGCCAGCAGCTTTGGGCTCTTAGCCACCGGGGAGCTGTTTTTT.

The J gene is TRBJ2-3, the V gene TRBV29-1; no firm D call. Between the trimmed V and J ends, which lost 4 bases and 6 bases, there was a span of 14 bases. Looked up from germline, CDR1 is SQVTM and CDR2 is ANQGSEA. The CDR3 consists of 13 residues. The CDR3 DNA reads as TGCAGCGTTGCTCCCTCATCTGGGGATACGCAGTATTTT. Amino acid sequence: CSVAPSSGDTQYF.

The chain links TRBV30 to TRBJ2-2, with TRBD2 identical over 7 bases. The CDR3 is made up of 15 amino acids. CDR1 GTSNPN and CDR2 SVGIG come from the germline V gene (reference sequence). The V gene end was trimmed by 4 bases and the J gene end by 5 bases; junction bases not matched to a gene: 10. CDR3 DNA: TGTGCCTGGACTCGGGGAGGGGAAGAGACCGGGGAGCTGTTTTTT. Translating gives CAWTRGGEETGELFF.

The chain carries TRBV19 and TRBJ2-2; D gene ambiguous. CDR1 is LNHDA and CDR2 is SQIVND in the germline V gene (reference sequence). Deletions cut 6 bases from V and 3 bases from J, with 5 bases between. CDR3 size: 12 residues. CDR3 residues: CASRPYTGELFF. Written as DNA, the CDR3 is TGTGCCAGTAGGCCTTACACCGGGGAGCTGTTTTTT.